The clone carrying this T cell receptor (beta chain) occurred many times. Its target is not known. Trimming at V came to 7 bases and at J to 3 bases, leaving 4 bases not matched to a gene. The CDR3 sequence is 13 residues long. This record comes from a study of breast tumors, draining lymph nodes, adjacent tissues. Axillary draining lymph nodes of breast cancer patients supplied the node samples. One entry per CDR3 protein results from TCRdb running MiXCR on the multiplex PCR reads. Altogether 150,000 to 250,000 distinct CDR3 sequences are present, approximately 30% being singletons, with the ten largest covering around 4.4%. Points from the study as a whole: Data fit most tumor T cells coming from lymph node, expanding in tumor.

Sequencing used axillary lymph node tissue. J is TRBJ2-3 and V is TRBV12-3 or TRBV12-4, with 7 bases identical to TRBD2. The clonotype originates from a female donor with breast cancer. Some clones in this sample may be carry-over from other donors' samples. The CDR3 is CASTPSGTDTQYF. CDR3 nucleotides: TGTGCCAGCACCCCTAGCGGAACAGATACGCAGTATTTT.